Listed here are 15 T cell receptor beta chains from one sample, sequenced in a study of shared clonotypes between healthy human individuals (dated by TCRdb to between 2020 and 2021). The library was made by the immunoSEQ multiplex PCR assay. What TCRdb holds here is the immuneACCESS table cut down to in-frame rearrangements. Part of the clones is not present; checked against another copy, under half of the missing clones reflect an unresolved V gene, and the others are unexplained. In this sample the table shows around 2.1 million clones, about 93% of which occur a single time. The top ten constitute 1.5% to 2% of the sample. CD8 naive samples consisted of CD45RO-negative cells that were positively selected for CCR7, yielding a CD45RA+CCR7+ population without TemRA cells. The sequenced sample was naive CD8+ T cells from PBMCs. This specimen's cell subset or site label, per the study, means: CD45RA+CCR7+. These receptors all come from a man aged 18-30 years in good health. Some clones in this sample may be carry-over from other donors' samples.

The gene calls are TRBV5-4 and TRBJ2-3; 8 bases agree with TRBD2. Trimming cost V 0 bases and J 5 bases; bases outside gene matches: 5. The CDR3 covers 15 residues. Germline-derived CDR1 and CDR2 are SGHNT and YYREEE (reference sequence). In DNA form, the CDR3 reads TGTGCCAGCAGCTTGGACGGGACTAGAGGAGATACGCAGTATTTT. Translated: CASSLDGTRGDTQYF.

To note about this clone: The same CDR3 arises from other DNA sequences in this sample as well. The chain uses TRBV29-1 and TRBJ1-1; D may be TRBD1 (5 bases). Germline V gene lookup returns CDR1 SQVTM and CDR2 ANQGSEA. The CDR3 consists of 11 residues. V shed 4 bases and J shed 5 bases, with 8 bases lying between them. CDR3 amino acids: CSVGGGTEAFF. CDR3 DNA sequence: TGCAGCGTTGGGGGCGGGACTGAAGCTTTCTTT. Drawing the rest from reference TRBV29-1 and TRBJ1-1, the complete variable domain is SAVISQKPSRDICQRGTSLTIQCQVDSQVTMMFWYRQQPGQSLTLIATANQGSEATYESGFVIDKFPISRPNLTFSTLTVSNMSPEDSSIYLCSVGGGTEAFFGQGTRLTVV.

The chain couples TRBV30 to TRBJ2-1; no firm D call. The CDR3 consists of 12 residues. V was shortened by 0 bases and J by 6 bases, with 6 bases between the two germline ends. Per the germline V gene, CDR1 is GTSNPN and CDR2 is SVGIG (reference sequence). DNA for the CDR3: TGTGCCTGGAGTGTTTTCGGCAATGAGCAGTTCTTC. Encoded protein: CAWSVFGNEQFF. The variable domain in full, completed from reference TRBV30 and TRBJ2-1, reads SQTIHQWPATLVQPVGSPLSLECTVEGTSNPNLYWYRQAAGRGLQLLFYSVGIGQISSEVPQNLSASRPQDRQFILSSKKLLLSDSGFYLCAWSVFGNEQFFGPGTRLTVL.

This clone came up once. The rearrangement joins TRBV6-1 to TRBJ2-7; no reliable D call. Trimming removed 2 bases at V and 6 bases at J, with 8 bases between. From germline, CDR1 is MNHNS and CDR2 SASEGT. There are 12 residues in the CDR3. The CDR3 DNA sequence: TGTGCCAGCAGTGAATTAGGCTCCGAGCAGTACTTC. Its protein product is CASSELGSEQYF.

The chain uses TRBV14 and TRBJ2-7; weak D call: TRBD1 (6 bases). V gave up 4 bases and J gave up 7 bases, with 14 bases separating them. The CDR3 length is 13 residues. Germline CDR1 SGHDN, CDR2 FVKESK. CDR3 DNA sequence: TGTGCCAGCAGCCTGACAGGAGCTACAGAGCAGTACTTC. Amino acids: CASSLTGATEQYF. Variable domain in full (rest from reference TRBV14 and TRBJ2-7): EAGVTQFPSHSVIEKGQTVTLRCDPISGHDNLYWYRRVMGKEIKFLLHFVKESKQDESGMPNNRFLAERTGGTYSTLKVQPAELEDSGVYFCASSLTGATEQYFGPGTRLTVT.

V usage is TRBV6-6 and J usage is TRBJ1-5, with 7 bases fitting TRBD1. In germline, CDR1 is MNHNY, CDR2 SVGAGI (reference sequence). The CDR3 loop spans 14 amino acids. Trimming at V came to 6 bases and at J to 4 bases, leaving 6 bases not matched to a gene. CDR3 DNA: TGTGCCAGCAGCCGTTCGACAGGGAATCAGCCCCAGCATTTT. Its translation is CASSRSTGNQPQHF.

In nucleotides, the CDR3 is TGTGCCAGCAGCTTGAACCCCACGGCGTTAGAGACCCAGTACTTC. Translated, it gives CASSLNPTALETQYF. V and J are TRBV5-4 and TRBJ2-5; D unresolved. This CDR3 contains 15 residues. Germline loops: CDR1 SGHNT, CDR2 YYREEE (reference sequence). V was shortened by 1 base and J by 4 bases, with 14 bases between the two germline ends.

The chain links TRBV11-2 to TRBJ2-7, with 10 bases aligning to TRBD2. CDR1 is SGHAT and CDR2 is FQNNGV in the germline V gene. V shed 5 bases and J 6 bases; nucleotides not matched to a gene: 16. The CDR3 covers 17 residues. The CDR3 protein is CASSRLAGPSRAFEQYF. For the CDR3, the DNA is TGTGCCAGCAGCAGACTAGCGGGTCCCTCGAGGGCGTTCGAGCAGTACTTC.

The chain uses TRBV27 and TRBJ2-7, with 14 bases fitting TRBD2. Trimming at V came to 5 bases and at J to 2 bases, leaving 5 bases not matched to a gene. Germline values: CDR1 MNHEY, CDR2 SMNVEV (reference sequence). The CDR3 has 16 amino acids. The CDR3 loop is CASSVRLAGGTYEQYF. The CDR3 nucleotides are TGTGCCAGCAGTGTACGACTAGCGGGAGGGACCTACGAGCAGTACTTC.

In its sample, this clone was seen a few times. This chain links TRBV19 with TRBJ2-7; 7 positions match TRBD2. V gave up 5 bases and J gave up 0 bases; unmatched junction bases: 1. Germline-derived CDR1 and CDR2 are LNHDA and SQIVND (reference sequence). The CDR3 is made up of 13 amino acids. CDR3 residues: CASSGGDSYEQYF. CDR3 bases: TGTGCCAGTAGTGGGGGGGACTCCTACGAGCAGTACTTC.

The chain links TRBV27 to TRBJ2-7; D perhaps matches TRBD2 (6 bases). V lost 6 bases and J lost 7, with 16 bases in between. CDR1 is MNHEY and CDR2 is SMNVEV in the germline V gene (reference sequence). The CDR3 runs 13 residues. The CDR3: CASRPPGEKEQYF. The CDR3 DNA follows: TGTGCCAGCAGACCACCGGGAGAGAAAGAGCAGTACTTC.

The sample holds a few counts of this clone. This chain joins TRBV10-3 and TRBJ1-1, with D uncertain. Germline CDR1 reads ENHRY; CDR2 reads SYGVKD. The ends were cut back, 3 bases at V and 0 bases at J, with 5 bases in the middle. The CDR3 is made up of 13 amino acids. The CDR3 spells CAISDDMNTEAFF. The CDR3 nucleotides are TGTGCCATCAGTGATGATATGAACACTGAAGCTTTCTTT.

This chain connects TRBV5-1 to TRBJ2-7; TRBD1 might be the D (6 bases). V lost 4 bases, J lost 2 bases, and 16 bases lay in between. Looked up from germline, CDR1 is SGHRS and CDR2 is YFSETQ. This CDR3 is built from 15 residues. For the CDR3, the DNA is TGCGCCAGCAGCCCGGCCCAGGGGACCGCCTACGAGCAGTACTTC. It is translated as CASSPAQGTAYEQYF. The whole variable domain, remainder taken from reference TRBV5-1 and TRBJ2-7, is KAGVTQTPRYLIKTRGQQVTLSCSPISGHRSVSWYQQTPGQGLQFLFEYFSETQRNKGNFPGRFSGRQFSNSRSEMNVSTLELGDSALYLCASSPAQGTAYEQYFGPGTRLTVT.

Of note for this clone: Other DNA variants within this sample encode the same CDR3. DNA for the CDR3: TGTGCCAGCAGCGAAGGGGGCACCGGGGAGCTGTTTTTT. Amino acids: CASSEGGTGELFF. The gene calls are TRBV9 and TRBJ2-2; D might be TRBD1 (6 bases). CDR1 and CDR2 from the germline V gene are SGDLS and YYNGEE. The CDR3 sequence is 13 residues long. The V end lost 3 bases, the J end lost 4 bases, and 7 bases lay between the germline ends.

This chain links TRBV6-5 with TRBJ1-5, with 8 nucleotides matching TRBD1. The V segment lost 5 bases and the J segment 7 bases; nucleotides outside the gene matches: 7. There are 14 residues in the CDR3. Germline V gives CDR1 MNHEY, CDR2 SVGAGI. The CDR3 DNA follows: TGTGCCAGCAGTCCCGAGACAGGGGACCAGCCCCAGCATTTT. Translation gives CASSPETGDQPQHF.